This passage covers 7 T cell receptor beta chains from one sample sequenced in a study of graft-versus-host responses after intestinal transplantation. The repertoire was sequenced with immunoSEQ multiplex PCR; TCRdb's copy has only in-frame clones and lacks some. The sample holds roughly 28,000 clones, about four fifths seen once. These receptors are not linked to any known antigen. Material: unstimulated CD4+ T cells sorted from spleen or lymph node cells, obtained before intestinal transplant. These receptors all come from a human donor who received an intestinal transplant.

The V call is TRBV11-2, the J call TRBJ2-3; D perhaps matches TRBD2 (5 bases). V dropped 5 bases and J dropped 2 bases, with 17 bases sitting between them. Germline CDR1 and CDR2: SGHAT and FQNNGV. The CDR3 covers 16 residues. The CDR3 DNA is TGTGCCAGCAGCCCCAGATTAGCGACACTCACAGATACGCAGTATTTT. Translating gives CASSPRLATLTDTQYF. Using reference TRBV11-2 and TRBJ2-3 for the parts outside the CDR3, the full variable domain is EAGVAQSPRYKIIEKRQSVAFWCNPISGHATLYWYQQILGQGPKLLIQFQNNGVVDDSQLPKDRFSAERLKGVDSTLKIQPAKLEDSAVYLCASSPRLATLTDTQYFGPGTRLTVL.

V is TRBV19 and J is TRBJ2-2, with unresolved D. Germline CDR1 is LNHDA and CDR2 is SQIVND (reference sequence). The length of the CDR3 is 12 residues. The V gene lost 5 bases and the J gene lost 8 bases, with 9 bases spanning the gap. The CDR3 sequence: CASSPRRGELFF. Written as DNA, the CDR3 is TGTGCCAGTAGTCCCCGGCGGGGGGAGCTGTTTTTT.

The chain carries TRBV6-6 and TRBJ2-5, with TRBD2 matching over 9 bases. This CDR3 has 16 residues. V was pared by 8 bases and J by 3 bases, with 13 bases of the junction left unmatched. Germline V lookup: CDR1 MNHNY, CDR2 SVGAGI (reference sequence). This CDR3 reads CASGKSGLAIKETQYF. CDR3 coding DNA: TGTGCCAGCGGAAAATCGGGACTAGCAATCAAAGAGACCCAGTACTTC.

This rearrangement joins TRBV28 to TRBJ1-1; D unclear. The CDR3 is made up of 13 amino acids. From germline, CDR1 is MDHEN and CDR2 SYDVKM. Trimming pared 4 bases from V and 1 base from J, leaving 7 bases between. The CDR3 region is CASSSGSNTEAFF. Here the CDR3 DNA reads TGTGCCAGCAGTTCCGGGTCGAACACTGAAGCTTTCTTT.

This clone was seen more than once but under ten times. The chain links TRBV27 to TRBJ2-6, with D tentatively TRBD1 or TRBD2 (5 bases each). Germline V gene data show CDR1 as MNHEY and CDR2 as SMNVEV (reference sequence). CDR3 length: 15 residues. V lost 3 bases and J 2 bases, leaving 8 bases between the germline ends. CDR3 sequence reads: CASSFMGAGANVLTF. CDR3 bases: TGTGCCAGCAGTTTTATGGGGGCTGGGGCCAACGTCCTGACTTTC.

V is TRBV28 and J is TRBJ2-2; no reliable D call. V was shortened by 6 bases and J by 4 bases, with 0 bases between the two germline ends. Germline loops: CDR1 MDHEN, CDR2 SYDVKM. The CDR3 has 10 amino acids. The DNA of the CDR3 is TGTGCCAGCAGCACCGGGGAGCTGTTTTTT. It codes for CASSTGELFF. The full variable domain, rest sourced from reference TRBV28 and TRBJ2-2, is DVKVTQSSRYLVKRTGEKVFLECVQDMDHENMFWYRQDPGLGLRLIYFSYDVKMKEKGDIPEGYSVSREKKERFSLILESASTNQTSMYLCASSTGELFFGEGSRLTVL.

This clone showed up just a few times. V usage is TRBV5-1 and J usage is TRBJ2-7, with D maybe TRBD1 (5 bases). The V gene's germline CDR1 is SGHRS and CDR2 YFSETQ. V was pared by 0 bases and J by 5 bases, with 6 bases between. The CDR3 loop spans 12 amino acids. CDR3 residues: CASSLDRNEQYF. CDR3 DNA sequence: TGCGCCAGCAGCTTGGACAGGAACGAGCAGTACTTC.